These T cell receptor beta chains were read from a single sample in a study of neurological immune-mediated disorders. Each CDR3 protein is one row after TCRdb ran MiXCR on the 5' RACE reads. The sample has 100,000 or so distinct CDR3 sequences, roughly 4% seen once. Sequenced material: PBMCs. These receptors all come from a woman younger than 30 with multiple sclerosis. CDR3s include the opening cysteine and the closing phenylalanine or tryptophan. The D gene is left open where the match is weak. Part of the rows lack a size; the others show once, few, many or a class for expanded clones.

>TRBJ1-6|TRBV3-1|TRBD1|-
TGTGCCAGCAGCTCTCAGGGGGCTGGTTCACCCCTCCACTTT
CASSSQGAGSPLHF
>TRBJ1-1|TRBV29-1|-|many
TGCAGCGTAGACCTGTCGGGCACTGAAGCTTTCTTT
CSVDLSGTEAFF
>TRBJ2-3|TRBV20-1|-|many
TGCAGTGCTAGAGCCCCACAGGGTTGGACAGATACGCAGTATTTT
CSARAPQGWTDTQYF
>TRBJ1-2|TRBV20-1|TRBD1|many
TGCAGTGCCCTTAGGACAGGGGGAAGTGGCTACACCTTC
CSALRTGGSGYTF
>TRBJ2-2|TRBV20-1|-|many
TGCAGTGCTAGGGACGGACTGACGAACACCGGGGAGCTGTTTTTT
CSARDGLTNTGELFF
>TRBJ2-1|TRBV7-3|TRBD2|many
TGTGCCAGCAGCCTCGGGACTAGCGGGAGCGGTCGTCTGTTCTTC
CASSLGTSGSGRLFF
>TRBJ2-1|TRBV20-1|-|many
TGCAGTGCTAGGTACTTTGAGCAGTTCTTC
CSARYFEQFF
>TRBJ1-1|TRBV10-3|-|many
TGTGCCATCAGTGACCCCTACAGGGCCAGGTACACTGAAGCTTTCTTT
CAISDPYRARYTEAFF
>TRBJ2-3|TRBV25-1|TRBD2|many
TGTGCCAGCAACTTAGCGGGGAGCACAGATACGCAGTATTTT
CASNLAGSTDTQYF
>TRBJ1-1|TRBV20-1|-|many
TGCAGTGCTTGGGGGGCACGTGCTGAAGCTTTCTTT
CSAWGARAEAFF
>TRBJ2-3|TRBV6-5|TRBD2|many
TGTGCCAGCAGTTACGCTGCTAGCGGGGGCACAGATACGCAGTATTTT
CASSYAASGGTDTQYF
>TRBJ1-5|TRBV15|-|many
TGTGCCACCAGCAGAGATCGGGGGGCTGGGCAGCCCCAGCATTTT
CATSRDRGAGQPQHF
>TRBJ2-1|TRBV11-2|TRBD2|many
TGTGCCAGCAGCTTGGCTAGCGGGGGGAACAATGAGCAGTTCTTC
CASSLASGGNNEQFF
>TRBJ2-1|TRBV5-6|-|many
TGTGCCAGCAGCTTGGAGCTAACAGAGCAGTTCTTC
CASSLELTEQFF
>TRBJ2-7|TRBV13|-|many
TGTGCCAGCAGCTTCACCCCGCTCGAGCAGTACTTC
CASSFTPLEQYF
>TRBJ1-6|TRBV3-1|TRBD1|many
TGTGCCAGCAGCCTAACCGACAGGGAGGCCCCCCTCCACTTT
CASSLTDREAPLHF
>TRBJ2-3|TRBV11-2|-|many
TGTGCCAGCAGCTTAGTAGGGACGCAGTATTTT
CASSLVGTQYF
>TRBJ1-2|TRBV20-1|-|many
TGCAGTGGATCGGGGGGGGCCGAGGGCTATGGCTACACCTTC
CSGSGGAEGYGYTF
>TRBJ2-7|TRBV5-1|-|many
TGCGCCAGCAGCTTGGAATCGGGCTCCTACGAGCAGTACTTC
CASSLESGSYEQYF
>TRBJ2-1|TRBV5-1|-|many
TGCGCCAGCAGCTTGGTTTTCGTAGGCTCCTACAATGAGCAGTTCTTC
CASSLVFVGSYNEQFF
>TRBJ2-7|TRBV20-1|-|many
TGCAGTGCTAGAGCGAGAACGGCCCTTTCCTACGAGCAGTACTTC
CSARARTALSYEQYF
>TRBJ2-7|TRBV20-1|-|many
TGCAGTGCGCTCCGGTCTAGCCGTCCCTACGAGCAGTACTTC
CSALRSSRPYEQYF
>TRBJ2-1|TRBV20-1|-|many
TGCAGTGCCATTCACGTAACTCACAATGAGCAGTTCTTC
CSAIHVTHNEQFF
>TRBJ1-5|TRBV20-1|-|many
TGCAGTGCTGGAGATGGCAGGGGGCCCCAGCATTTT
CSAGDGRGPQHF
>TRBJ2-7|TRBV7-2|TRBD1|many
TGTGCCAGCAGCTTAGTCGGGGGACAGGGGGCATACGAGCAGTACTTC
CASSLVGGQGAYEQYF
>TRBJ1-1|TRBV12-3/TRBV12-4|-|many
TGTGCCAGCAGTACGGGACCGCCGGCTTTCTTT
CASSTGPPAFF
>TRBJ2-7|TRBV20-1|-|many
TGCAGTGCTAGTAGGGTGCCAGGAATCTACGAGCAGTACTTC
CSASRVPGIYEQYF
>TRBJ2-1|TRBV12-3/TRBV12-4|-|many
TGTGCCAGCAGTTCCAGACTCCCCTACAATGAGCAGTTCTTC
CASSSRLPYNEQFF
>TRBJ2-5|TRBV29-1|-|many
TGCAGCGTTGAATCGACCCAAGAGACCCAGTACTTC
CSVESTQETQYF
>TRBJ2-5|TRBV20-1|-|many
TGCAGTGGGAGGACTGCGTGGGAGACCCAGTACTTC
CSGRTAWETQYF
>TRBJ2-1|TRBV6-6|-|many
TGTGCCAGCAGTGACGACACCTACAATGAGCAGTTCTTC
CASSDDTYNEQFF
>TRBJ1-1|TRBV12-3/TRBV12-4|-|many
TGTGCCAGCAGTTCTCAGGGGTTGGCTGAAGCTTTCTTT
CASSSQGLAEAFF
>TRBJ2-2|TRBV12-3/TRBV12-4|TRBD1|many
TGTGCCAGCAGTTTAGGGACAGGTCAGCGGGAGCTGTTTTTT
CASSLGTGQRELFF
>TRBJ2-3|TRBV20-1|TRBD2|many
TGCATCTTAAGCGGGAGTCACACAGATACGCAGTATTTT
CILSGSHTDTQYF
>TRBJ2-7|TRBV20-1|TRBD1|many
TGCAGTGCTAGCCGGACAGGGACCTACGAGCAGTACTTC
CSASRTGTYEQYF
>TRBJ2-5|TRBV7-9|TRBD1|-
TGTGCCAGCCCTCCCAGTTTTACAGGGGTGCGAGAGACCCAGTACTTC
CASPPSFTGVRETQYF
>TRBJ2-3|TRBV6-5|TRBD2|-
TGTGCCAGCAGTTACTCGGGGCGGGGGGTATCAGATACGCAGTATTTT
CASSYSGRGVSDTQYF
>TRBJ2-2|TRBV3-1|TRBD2|many
TGTGCCAGCCGACGACTAGCGGGGGGTTTCGGGGAGCTGTTTTTT
CASRRLAGGFGELFF
>TRBJ2-3|TRBV2|TRBD2|many
TGTGCCAGCGGGAAGGCGGGGGGGCCCGATACGCAGTATTTT
CASGKAGGPDTQYF
>TRBJ2-7|TRBV19|TRBD1|many
TGTGCCAGTGGTCACACAGGGGCCCACGAGCAGTACTTC
CASGHTGAHEQYF
>TRBJ2-7|TRBV10-3|-|many
TGTGCCACCTTGGAGTCCTACGAGCAGTACTTC
CATLESYEQYF
>TRBJ1-4|TRBV27|-|many
TGTGCCAGCAGTTTCAGGAGCGCCGTTGCAACTAATGAAAAACTGTTTTTT
CASSFRSAVATNEKLFF
>TRBJ2-3|TRBV4-1|-|many
TGCGCCAGCAGCCAAGTCGACATGGGATTCCCAGATACGCAGTATTTT
CASSQVDMGFPDTQYF
>TRBJ1-2|TRBV29-1|TRBD1|many
TGCAGCGGTGAAATAGGGGGCGGGGGCTACACCTTC
CSGEIGGGGYTF
>TRBJ1-2|TRBV9|TRBD1|many
TGTGCCAGCAGCGCCCAGACAGGGAACTATGGCTACACCTTC
CASSAQTGNYGYTF
>TRBJ2-3|TRBV29-1|-|many
TGCAGCGTGGACCCGATGAGTGCAGATACGCAGTATTTT
CSVDPMSADTQYF
>TRBJ2-6|TRBV12-3/TRBV12-4|-|many
TGTGCCAGCAGTATATCAGGGGCCAACGTCCTGACTTTC
CASSISGANVLTF
>TRBJ1-4|TRBV6-2/TRBV6-3|-|many
TGTGCCAGCAGCCTAACGGGATACCGACTGTTTTTT
CASSLTGYRLFF
>TRBJ2-1|TRBV6-5|-|many
TGTGCCAGCAGACCCGACTTGATCCATGAGCAGTTCTTC
CASRPDLIHEQFF
>TRBJ2-3|TRBV20-1|TRBD1|many
TGCAGTGCTAGAAGGCTAGAGGGGGCGGGAGATACGCAGTATTTT
CSARRLEGAGDTQYF
>TRBJ2-7|TRBV4-3|-|many
TGCGCCAGCAGCCAAGATAGATCGGGCTACGAGCAGTACTTC
CASSQDRSGYEQYF
>TRBJ2-1|TRBV10-3|-|many
TGTGCCATCAGTGACTTGGACTCGCCGAGCTCCTACAATGAGCAGTTCTTC
CAISDLDSPSSYNEQFF
>TRBJ2-1|TRBV12-3/TRBV12-4|TRBD2|many
TGTGCCAGCAGTTTAGCGATCAGCGGGAGCTCGGATGAGCAGTTCTTC
CASSLAISGSSDEQFF
>TRBJ2-1|TRBV7-6|-|many
TGTGCCAGCAGCTCCACTCGGAGCTCCTACAATGAGCAGTTCTTC
CASSSTRSSYNEQFF
>TRBJ2-3|TRBV18|TRBD2|many
TGTGCCAGCTCACGCGGATTACTAGCGGGGGAGATCACAGATACGCAGTATTTT
CASSRGLLAGEITDTQYF